These T cell receptor beta chains were read from a single sample in a study of cytomegalovirus exposure and HLA in healthy donors. Some clones are missing from TCRdb's copy, which holds only in-frame ones; the method was immunoSEQ multiplex PCR. Of 110,000 to 150,000 clones listed, roughly 93% are singletons. Sequencing was performed on PBMCs. These receptors were obtained from a man aged 18 to 29 in good health and CMV-seropositive. CDR3s include the opening cysteine and the closing phenylalanine or tryptophan. The D gene is left open where the match is weak. A row's size may be missing; if present it is once, few, many or a size class.

v_call,clone_size,j_call,d_call,cdr3_aa,cdr3_nt
TRBV28,NA,TRBJ2-7,NA,CASSTPGTYEQYF,TGTGCCAGCAGTACCCCCGGTACCTACGAGCAGTACTTC
TRBV4-1,once,TRBJ2-3,TRBD2,CASSQKGGRNTDTQYF,TGCGCCAGCAGCCAGAAGGGCGGGAGGAACACAGATACGCAGTATTTT
TRBV5-1,NA,TRBJ1-5,TRBD1,CASSPGGGLREPQHF,TGCGCCAGCAGCCCGGGAGGGGGCCTACGGGAGCCCCAGCATTTT
TRBV28,NA,TRBJ2-1,TRBD2,CASSLPSGRADEQFF,TGTGCCAGCAGTTTACCTAGCGGGAGGGCCGATGAGCAGTTCTTC
TRBV5-1,NA,TRBJ2-7,NA,CASSLQGAQEQYF,TGCGCCAGCAGCTTACAGGGCGCCCAGGAGCAGTACTTC
TRBV13,NA,TRBJ2-7,TRBD2,CASSRGLAGGREQYF,TGTGCCAGCAGCAGGGGACTAGCGGGAGGACGTGAGCAGTACTTC
TRBV6-5,NA,TRBJ1-2,NA,CASRPEGGVRGYTF,TGTGCCAGCAGACCCGAGGGAGGGGTACGTGGCTACACCTTC
TRBV11-3,once,TRBJ2-1,TRBD2,CASSLDGTSGNYNEQFF,TGTGCCAGCAGCTTAGATGGGACTAGCGGGAACTACAATGAGCAGTTCTTC
TRBV28,NA,TRBJ1-5,NA,CASSLLGPSNQPQHF,TGTGCCAGCAGTTTACTGGGGCCTAGCAATCAGCCCCAGCATTTT
TRBV5-1,NA,TRBJ2-5,TRBD2,CASSFGLAGVGQTQYF,TGCGCCAGCAGCTTCGGACTAGCGGGAGTCGGCCAGACCCAGTACTTC
TRBV4-1,NA,TRBJ2-5,TRBD2,CASSRGLAGQETQYF,TGCGCCAGCAGCAGGGGACTAGCGGGACAAGAGACCCAGTACTTC
TRBV5-1,once,TRBJ1-4,TRBD1,CASSIGTGYATNEKLFF,TGCGCCAGCAGCATCGGGACAGGCTATGCAACTAATGAAAAACTGTTTTTT
TRBV11-1,NA,TRBJ2-3,TRBD2,CASSLGGSVSTDTQYF,TGTGCCAGCAGCTTAGGCGGGAGCGTTAGCACAGATACGCAGTATTTT
TRBV5-5,few,TRBJ1-6,NA,CASSMLDSRMPYNSPLHF,TGTGCCAGCAGCATGCTCGACAGCAGGATGCCCTATAATTCACCCCTCCACTTT
TRBV28,NA,TRBJ2-2,NA,CASSLNPRVVAGELFF,TGTGCCAGCAGTTTAAACCCCCGAGTGGTAGCCGGGGAGCTGTTTTTT
TRBV11-3,NA,TRBJ2-1,TRBD2,CASSLGTSGRPGGEQFF,TGTGCCAGCAGCTTGGGGACTAGCGGGAGGCCCGGGGGTGAGCAGTTCTTC
TRBV15,NA,TRBJ2-7,TRBD2,CATSRDFMGLAYEQYF,TGTGCCACCAGCAGAGATTTTATGGGACTAGCTTACGAGCAGTACTTC
TRBV13,NA,TRBJ1-2,NA,CASSSREDLGAHGYTF,TGTGCCAGCAGTTCCAGGGAGGACCTTGGGGCCCATGGCTACACCTTC
TRBV19,NA,TRBJ1-1,TRBD1,CASSLSVGQGATEAFF,TGTGCCAGTAGCCTCTCGGTGGGACAGGGGGCAACTGAAGCTTTCTTT
TRBV27,NA,TRBJ2-7,TRBD2,CASCTPGGEQYF,TGTGCCAGCTGTACCCCGGGAGGCGAGCAGTACTTC
TRBV5-1,NA,TRBJ1-1,TRBD1,CASSTEGAEAFF,TGCGCCAGCAGCACCGAGGGGGCGGAAGCTTTCTTT
TRBV28,NA,TRBJ2-7,TRBD1,CASRLQGLSYEQYF,TGTGCCAGCAGGTTACAGGGGTTATCCTACGAGCAGTACTTC
TRBV9,NA,TRBJ2-5,NA,CASSVGQANFQETQYF,TGTGCCAGCAGCGTAGGACAGGCCAATTTCCAAGAGACCCAGTACTTC
TRBV27,NA,TRBJ2-7,TRBD2,CASSPLTSGGSSYEQYF,TGTGCCAGCAGTCCATTAACTAGCGGGGGAAGCTCCTACGAGCAGTACTTC
TRBV19,NA,TRBJ1-4,NA,CASRRPTNEKLFF,TGTGCCAGTAGGAGGCCAACTAATGAAAAACTGTTTTTT
TRBV19,NA,TRBJ1-4,NA,CASSIKRRELENEKLFF,TGTGCCAGTAGTATTAAAAGGAGGGAACTGGAGAATGAAAAACTGTTTTTT
TRBV27,few,TRBJ2-1,NA,CASSFSNRDNEQFF,TGTGCCAGCAGTTTCAGCAATCGGGACAATGAGCAGTTCTTC
TRBV19,NA,TRBJ2-3,TRBD2,CASTLAASTDTQYF,TGTGCCAGTACCCTAGCGGCTAGCACAGATACGCAGTATTTT
TRBV13,NA,TRBJ2-5,TRBD1,CASSFWDRGKETQYF,TGTGCCAGCAGCTTCTGGGACAGGGGTAAGGAGACCCAGTACTTC
TRBV5-1,NA,TRBJ1-1,TRBD1,CASSFTGVGGEAFF,TGCGCCAGCAGCTTCACAGGGGTTGGGGGTGAAGCTTTCTTT
TRBV15,NA,TRBJ2-2,NA,CATSRSGGSNTGELFF,TGTGCCACCAGCAGATCCGGAGGTTCGAACACCGGGGAGCTGTTTTTT
TRBV28,NA,TRBJ1-1,NA,CASRLGTLNTEAFF,TGTGCCAGCCGATTGGGCACTTTGAACACTGAAGCTTTCTTT
TRBV9,NA,TRBJ1-1,NA,CASSGQIHIVNTEAFF,TGTGCCAGCAGCGGACAGATTCACATCGTGAACACTGAAGCTTTCTTT
TRBV10-3,once,TRBJ1-2,NA,CAISESTGQVNYGYTF,TGTGCCATCAGTGAATCCACCGGACAAGTTAACTATGGCTACACCTTC
TRBV5-1,few,TRBJ1-1,TRBD1,CASSLTGDTEAFF,TGCGCCAGCAGCTTGACAGGGGACACTGAAGCTTTCTTT
TRBV5-8,NA,TRBJ1-2,NA,CASRGGLLLYGYTF,TGTGCCAGCCGGGGGGGGCTCCTCCTCTATGGCTACACCTTC
TRBV4-1,NA,TRBJ1-1,TRBD1,CASSHVPGQGMDTEAFF,TGCGCCAGCAGCCACGTTCCGGGACAGGGGATGGACACTGAAGCTTTCTTT
TRBV5-1,NA,TRBJ2-7,NA,CASSQPRGRTHEQYF,TGCGCCAGCAGCCAACCTAGAGGGAGAACCCACGAGCAGTACTTC
TRBV9,NA,TRBJ2-5,NA,CASSGGLQETQYF,TGTGCCAGCTCGGGTGGCTTACAAGAGACCCAGTACTTC
TRBV5-4,NA,TRBJ1-5,TRBD1,CASSPGQGGQPQHF,TGTGCCAGCAGCCCCGGACAGGGCGGTCAGCCCCAGCATTTT
TRBV5-1,NA,TRBJ2-1,NA,CASSLAAEWEQFF,TGCGCCAGCAGCTTAGCGGCGGAATGGGAGCAGTTCTTC
TRBV4-1,NA,TRBJ2-7,TRBD2,CASSRLAGGSSYEQYF,TGCGCCAGCAGCCGGTTAGCGGGCGGAAGCTCCTACGAGCAGTACTTC
TRBV27,NA,TRBJ2-6,TRBD1,CASTTGTAGANVLTF,TGTGCCAGCACCACGGGGACAGCTGGGGCCAACGTCCTGACTTTC
TRBV4-1,once,TRBJ1-2,TRBD1,CASSPGQGRRSYGYTF,TGCGCCAGCAGCCCTGGACAGGGGCGCAGATCCTATGGCTACACCTTC
TRBV4-1,NA,TRBJ2-3,TRBD2,CASSQGLGRGVDTQYF,TGCGCCAGCAGCCAAGGTTTAGGGCGGGGGGTAGATACGCAGTATTTT
TRBV7-3,NA,TRBJ1-2,TRBD1,CASSLRGSDGYTF,TGTGCCAGCAGCCTCAGGGGGTCGGATGGCTACACCTTC
TRBV4-1,NA,TRBJ2-7,TRBD1,CASSQVRQGYYEQYF,TGCGCCAGCAGCCAAGTGAGACAGGGCTACTACGAGCAGTACTTC
TRBV6-1,NA,TRBJ2-5,TRBD2,CASKSGTSGIETQYF,TGTGCCAGCAAATCCGGGACTAGCGGGATCGAGACCCAGTACTTC
TRBV11-2,NA,TRBJ2-7,NA,CASSSDVALGYEQYF,TGTGCCAGCAGCTCCGACGTAGCCTTGGGCTACGAGCAGTACTTC
TRBV6-5,NA,TRBJ1-4,NA,CASRDSRGAWEKLFF,TGTGCCAGCAGAGACTCCAGGGGCGCGTGGGAAAAACTGTTTTTT
TRBV19,NA,TRBJ2-2,NA,CASSTQVAGELFF,TGTGCCAGTAGTACACAGGTAGCCGGGGAGCTGTTTTTT
TRBV29-1,NA,TRBJ2-5,TRBD2,CSVKSGGAGETQYF,TGCAGCGTTAAAAGCGGGGGGGCGGGCGAGACCCAGTACTTC